These 9 T cell receptor beta chains came from one sample sequenced in a study of blood T cell repertoires in COVID-19. Produced via immunoSEQ multiplex PCR; TCRdb's table is partial and in-frame only. The sample has about 270,000 clones, approximately 85% seen once. What was sequenced was peripheral blood. The source is a woman at least 80 years old with COVID-19, enrolled during active disease.

This clone was seen more than once but under ten times. The rearrangement links TRBV19 to TRBJ2-1; possible D gene TRBD2, 7 bases. The V end lost 5 bases, the J end lost 2 bases, and 16 bases lay between the germline ends. From germline, CDR1 is LNHDA and CDR2 SQIVND (reference sequence). The CDR3 extends over 16 amino acids. In nucleotides, the CDR3 is TGTGCCAGTAGTGTTGCGCGGGGGCCAGCCTACAATGAGCAGTTCTTC. Its protein is CASSVARGPAYNEQFF.

The chain links TRBV7-2 to TRBJ2-7; possible D gene TRBD2, 5 bases. Germline V gene lookup returns CDR1 SGHTA and CDR2 FQGNSA. Between the trimmed V and J ends, which lost 5 bases and 0 bases, there was a span of 8 bases. This CDR3 has 13 residues. The CDR3 is CASSRDTSYEQYF. The CDR3 DNA follows: TGTGCCAGCAGCCGGGATACCTCCTACGAGCAGTACTTC. Combining the CDR3 with reference TRBV7-2 and TRBJ2-7 gives the whole variable domain GAGVSQSPSNKVTEKGKDVELRCDPISGHTALYWYRQSLGQGLEFLIYFQGNSAPDKSGLPSDRFSAERTGGSVSTLTIQRTQQEDSAVYLCASSRDTSYEQYFGPGTRLTVT.

This chain joins TRBV7-9 and TRBJ1-2; TRBD1 matches at 8 bases. Germline CDR1 is SEHNR and CDR2 is FQNEAQ (reference sequence). Trimming took 4 bases from V and 9 from J; bases not matched to a gene: 4. This CDR3 spans 12 amino acids. CDR3 region: CASSSQGVRYTF. CDR3 bases: TGTGCCAGCAGCTCACAGGGGGTCCGCTACACCTTC.

The chain uses TRBV6-5 and TRBJ1-1; D gene ambiguous. CDR3 length: 11 residues. Germline CDR1 reads MNHEY; CDR2 reads SVGAGI. V shed 6 bases and J shed 5 bases, with 7 bases lying between them. The CDR3 loop reads CASRGLTEAFF. The CDR3 DNA reads as TGTGCCAGCAGGGGCCTTACTGAAGCTTTCTTT.

The gene calls are TRBV7-2 and TRBJ1-3; 7 bases are a match to TRBD1. V lost 1 base and J lost 4; bases outside the gene matches: 7. Germline lookup yields CDR1 SGHTA and CDR2 FQGNSA. There are 16 residues in the CDR3. The CDR3, as DNA: TGTGCCAGCAGCTTAGAGGGGGCGCGGGAAGGAAACACCATATATTTT. It yields the protein CASSLEGAREGNTIYF.

The rearrangement uses TRBV19 and TRBJ2-3, with 8 bases that match TRBD2. J gave up 2 bases and V 8 bases, and 12 bases lay outside the gene matches. The germline V gene has CDR1 LNHDA and CDR2 SQIVND (reference sequence). CDR3 length: 16 amino acids. The chain's CDR3 is CASARRAGGSTDTQYF. DNA for the CDR3: TGTGCCAGTGCCCGTCGGGCGGGGGGATCCACAGATACGCAGTATTTT.

V is TRBV3-1 (or the pseudogene TRBV3-2) and J is TRBJ2-5; 8 bases fit TRBD1. Germline CDR1 is LGHDT and CDR2 is YNNKEL (reference sequence). This CDR3 is 13 amino acids long. The ends lost 2 bases at V and 7 bases at J; junction bases unmatched: 3. In DNA, the CDR3 is TGTGCCAGCAGCCAAAGAGGACAGGGGACCCAGTACTTC. Protein product: CASSQRGQGTQYF.

The chain couples TRBV28 to TRBJ2-5; a weak D match, TRBD2 (5 bases). The CDR3 runs 13 residues. V was shortened by 2 bases and J by 7 bases, with 11 bases between the two germline ends. Germline CDR1 MDHEN, CDR2 SYDVKM. The CDR3 loop is CASSLVRRATQYF. DNA for the CDR3: TGTGCCAGCAGTTTAGTACGGCGGGCGACCCAGTACTTC.

V gene TRBV7-8 combines with J gene TRBJ1-1; unclear D gene. In germline, CDR1 is SGHVS, CDR2 FQNEAQ. The CDR3 loop spans 14 amino acids. With 1 base removed from V and 4 bases from J, the gap between germline ends came to 10 bases. The CDR3 nucleotides are TGTGCCAGCAGCTTAGGTGCTTTCGGCACTGAAGCTTTCTTT. It encodes CASSLGAFGTEAFF.